The 29 T cell receptor beta chains reported below all come from one sample, sequenced in a study of beta chain features in type 1 diabetes. The entirety of the isolated RNA underwent reverse transcription, so expressed TCRB transcripts were sequenced. Here immunoSEQ multiplex PCR was the method, and the copy in TCRdb shows in-frame clones only, minus some. This table has about 240,000 clones, 25% to 30% appearing once. Sequencing input: central memory CD4+ T cells from blood. The source of these receptors is a man aged 25-45 years in good health.

Only a few counts were recorded for this clone. V is TRBV7-2 and J is TRBJ1-5; D possibly corresponds to TRBD1 (5 bases). CDR3 length equals 15 residues. With 0 bases removed from V and 3 bases from J, the gap between germline ends came to 9 bases. Looked up from germline, CDR1 is SGHTA and CDR2 is FQGNSA. This CDR3 is CASSLAGEINQPQHF. The CDR3 bases are TGTGCCAGCAGCTTAGCAGGGGAAATCAATCAGCCCCAGCATTTT. Based on the CDR3 plus reference TRBV7-2 and TRBJ1-5, the full variable domain is GAGVSQSPSNKVTEKGKDVELRCDPISGHTALYWYRQSLGQGLEFLIYFQGNSAPDKSGLPSDRFSAERTGGSVSTLTIQRTQQEDSAVYLCASSLAGEINQPQHFGDGTRLSIL.

The rearrangement uses TRBV29-1 and TRBJ1-2, with a tentative D call TRBD1 (5 bases). Germline CDR1 reads SQVTM; CDR2 reads ANQGSEA. This CDR3 spans 14 amino acids. V was clipped by 0 bases and J by 4 bases, with 12 bases between them. The CDR3 loop reads CSVEEQGTVYGYTF. The CDR3 bases are TGCAGCGTTGAAGAGCAGGGAACAGTCTATGGCTACACCTTC.

The chain joins TRBV7-9 to TRBJ2-2; D is possibly TRBD2 (5 bases). The germline V and J ends were trimmed by 7 bases and 5 bases, with 20 bases remaining between them. The CDR3 has 16 amino acids. Germline V gene lookup returns CDR1 SEHNR and CDR2 FQNEAQ (reference sequence). CDR3 nucleotide sequence: TGTGCCAGCACCTCAAACCAGCCCCGGGGTACCGGGGAGCTGTTTTTT. Encoded protein: CASTSNQPRGTGELFF.

Comment on this clone: In the same sample, other DNA sequences code for this CDR3. The rearrangement joins TRBV12-5 to TRBJ2-5; D is perhaps TRBD1 (6 bases). The CDR3 runs to 14 residues. V lost 6 bases, J lost 5 bases, and 16 bases lay in between. Germline V lookup: CDR1 LGHNT, CDR2 FRNRAP. Here the CDR3 DNA reads TGTGCTAGTGGGCCGGGCGACAGGTTTGAGACCCAGTACTTC. Protein sequence: CASGPGDRFETQYF.

The J gene is TRBJ1-6, the V gene TRBV6-1; the D is unclear. Trimming removed 6 bases from V and 10 bases from J, with 10 bases in between. CDR3 size: 12 residues. In germline, CDR1 is MNHNS, CDR2 SASEGT. The CDR3: CASSKIPSPLHF. CDR3 sequence (DNA): TGTGCCAGCAGCAAGATCCCATCACCCCTCCACTTT.

The chain uses TRBV11-2 and TRBJ2-5; 7 bases align to TRBD2. Germline V lookup: CDR1 SGHAT, CDR2 FQNNGV. The junction had 7 bases not matched to a gene; V was cut back by 5 bases and J by 4 bases. The CDR3 consists of 14 residues. CDR3 coding DNA: TGTGCCAGCAGCGGACGGGACTATGCAGAGACCCAGTACTTC. This translates into CASSGRDYAETQYF.

This clone was seen a single time. The CDR3: CATSGSGVGGQPQHF. CDR3 nucleotide sequence: TGTGCCACCAGCGGATCAGGGGTCGGCGGTCAGCCCCAGCATTTT. The rearrangement uses TRBV15 and TRBJ1-5, with D perhaps matching TRBD1 (6 bases). Germline V CDR1 and CDR2: LNHNV, YYDKDF (reference sequence). This CDR3 spans 15 amino acids. The V end lost 5 bases, the J end lost 6 bases, and 17 bases lay between the germline ends.

The CDR3 DNA sequence: TGTGCCTGGAGTGAATCACAAGAGACCCAGTACTTC. Protein product: CAWSESQETQYF. J is TRBJ2-5 and V is TRBV30; D not certain. V gave up 1 base and J gave up 2 bases, with 5 bases separating them. This CDR3 contains 12 residues. Germline values: CDR1 GTSNPN, CDR2 SVGIG (reference sequence).

This clone has just a few counts. CDR3: CASSLRTGDNGELFF. As DNA, the CDR3 is TGCGCCAGCAGCTTGCGGACAGGGGATAACGGGGAGCTGTTTTTT. The gene calls are TRBV5-1 and TRBJ2-2; 9 bases are a match to TRBD1. V was pared by 1 base and J by 7 bases, with 5 bases of the junction left unmatched. Germline V gene sequence: CDR1 SGHRS, CDR2 YFSETQ. The CDR3 has 15 amino acids. The full variable domain, with the rest looked up from reference TRBV5-1 and TRBJ2-2, is KAGVTQTPRYLIKTRGQQVTLSCSPISGHRSVSWYQQTPGQGLQFLFEYFSETQRNKGNFPGRFSGRQFSNSRSEMNVSTLELGDSALYLCASSLRTGDNGELFFGEGSRLTVL.

The gene calls are TRBV6-5 and TRBJ1-2, with D possibly TRBD1 on 6 matching bases. The germline V gene has CDR1 MNHEY and CDR2 SVGAGI. This CDR3 contains 14 residues. V dropped 7 bases and J dropped 3 bases, with 15 bases sitting between them. The CDR3 protein is CASTKTGAYYGYTF. The CDR3, as DNA: TGTGCCAGCACGAAGACGGGGGCTTACTATGGCTACACCTTC.

The chain carries TRBV6-5 and TRBJ1-1, with D possibly TRBD1 on 5 matching bases. Germline V gene data show CDR1 as MNHEY and CDR2 as SVGAGI. V was clipped by 0 bases and J by 5 bases, with 16 bases between them. The CDR3 is made up of 16 amino acids. The CDR3 is CASSYSGAGRRTEAFF. DNA of the CDR3: TGTGCCAGCAGTTACTCTGGGGCAGGGAGGAGGACTGAAGCTTTCTTT.

The chain couples TRBV4-1 to TRBJ1-1, with a weak D call TRBD1 (6 bases). Trimming left V 4 bases short and J 3 bases short, with 15 bases between. The CDR3 is 15 residues long. Germline V gene lookup returns CDR1 MGHRA and CDR2 YSYEKL. CDR3: CASSRGMQGYTEAFF. The DNA of the CDR3 is TGCGCCAGCAGCCGAGGGATGCAGGGGTACACTGAAGCTTTCTTT.

This clone has only a few counts. This rearrangement joins TRBV5-1 to TRBJ2-1; either TRBD1 or TRBD2 may fit D (5 bases each). This CDR3 has 14 residues. Germline CDR1 is SGHRS and CDR2 is YFSETQ. V lost 3 bases to trimming and J lost 4 bases, with 11 bases between them. This CDR3 reads CASSWGTGYNEQFF. In DNA form, the CDR3 reads TGCGCCAGCAGCTGGGGGACGGGGTACAATGAGCAGTTCTTC.

This chain joins TRBV27 and TRBJ1-1; maybe TRBD1 (5 bases). The V end was cut by 3 bases, the J end by 5 bases, with 10 bases between. Germline CDR1 MNHEY, CDR2 SMNVEV (reference sequence). The CDR3 sequence is 13 residues long. As DNA, the CDR3 is TGTGCCAGCAGTTTGGGACGGGGTACTGAAGCTTTCTTT. Translated, it gives CASSLGRGTEAFF.

This clone showed up many times. This chain uses TRBV7-9 with TRBJ2-2; D not certain. There are 14 residues in the CDR3. V was trimmed by 4 bases and J by 4 bases, leaving 10 bases between them. From germline, CDR1 is SEHNR and CDR2 FQNEAQ (reference sequence). DNA of the CDR3: TGTGCCAGCAGCTCGTCGGGTAGCACCGGGGAGCTGTTTTTT. Residues: CASSSSGSTGELFF.

This clone appeared a single time. V gene TRBV2 combines with J gene TRBJ1-5; unclear D gene. Germline CDR1 SNHLY, CDR2 FYNNEI. The V and J ends lost 6 bases and 0 bases respectively, with 12 bases between them. This CDR3 spans 15 amino acids. This chain's CDR3 is CASSSAADSNQPQHF. The CDR3 DNA sequence: TGTGCCAGCAGCTCAGCAGCCGATAGCAATCAGCCCCAGCATTTT.

The gene calls are TRBV9 and TRBJ1-3, with D perhaps matching TRBD1 (6 bases). V lost 4 bases to trimming and J lost 4 bases, with 18 bases between them. CDR1 SGDLS and CDR2 YYNGEE come from the germline V gene. The CDR3 loop spans 16 amino acids. CDR3 DNA sequence: TGTGCCAGCAGCCCCTCGGGGGGGCCTGCCGGAAACACCATATATTTT. Residues: CASSPSGGPAGNTIYF.

V usage is TRBV7-2 and J usage is TRBJ2-7; D might be TRBD1 (6 bases). The V gene's germline CDR1 is SGHTA and CDR2 FQGNSA. The CDR3 is 14 residues long. Trimming stripped 4 bases from V and 3 bases from J, with 13 bases between. This CDR3 is CASSYDRSFYEQYF. In DNA form, the CDR3 reads TGTGCCAGCAGCTACGACAGGTCTTTCTACGAGCAGTACTTC.

The chain carries TRBV20-1 and TRBJ2-7, with D hard to call. V was clipped by 2 bases and J by 3 bases, with 5 bases between them. From germline, CDR1 is DFQATT and CDR2 SNEGSKA (reference sequence). CDR3 length equals 11 residues. The CDR3 DNA reads TGCAGTGCTAGAACCATCTACGAGCAGTACTTC. Its protein is CSARTIYEQYF.

There are a few counts of this clone. The rearrangement joins TRBV6-5 to TRBJ2-5; D is unresolved. This CDR3 contains 13 residues. Trimming removed 8 bases at V and 7 bases at J, with 17 bases between. Germline CDR1 MNHEY, CDR2 SVGAGI. This CDR3 is CASAQAAWATQYF. The CDR3 DNA reads as TGTGCCAGCGCCCAGGCCGCTTGGGCGACCCAGTACTTC.

This clone occurred a few times. The gene calls are TRBV14 and TRBJ2-7; D remains ambiguous. CDR1 is SGHDN and CDR2 is FVKESK in the germline V gene. The CDR3 sequence is 13 residues long. Trimming shortened V by 1 base and J by 2 bases, and 6 bases separated the two germline ends. The CDR3 sequence is CASSQVPAYEQYF. The CDR3, as DNA: TGTGCCAGCAGCCAAGTTCCCGCCTACGAGCAGTACTTC. The entire variable domain, with the rest obtained from reference TRBV14 and TRBJ2-7, is as follows: EAGVTQFPSHSVIEKGQTVTLRCDPISGHDNLYWYRRVMGKEIKFLLHFVKESKQDESGMPNNRFLAERTGGTYSTLKVQPAELEDSGVYFCASSQVPAYEQYFGPGTRLTVT.

Concerning this clone itself: At the DNA level, this CDR3 is encoded by other sequences in the same sample as well. The V call is TRBV29-1, the J call TRBJ2-7; perhaps TRBD2 as D (5 bases). There are 12 residues in the CDR3. V dropped 4 bases and J dropped 2 bases, with 9 bases sitting between them. Germline V gives CDR1 SQVTM, CDR2 ANQGSEA. The CDR3 bases are TGCAGCGTTGGCGGAGGAGCCTACGAGCAGTACTTC. It is translated as CSVGGGAYEQYF.

This chain uses TRBV7-8 with TRBJ1-1; D is possibly TRBD1 (6 bases). The germline V and J ends were trimmed by 3 bases and 1 base, with 9 bases remaining between them. Germline-derived CDR1 and CDR2 are SGHVS and FQNEAQ. The length of the CDR3 is 14 residues. DNA of the CDR3: TGTGCCAGCAGCTTTACGGACAGGAACACTGAAGCTTTCTTT. Protein: CASSFTDRNTEAFF.

In this sample, this clone turned up a few times. V gene TRBV7-2 combines with J gene TRBJ2-7, with a possible D match to TRBD1 (6 bases). Per germline, CDR1 SGHTA and CDR2 FQGNSA. Trimming took off 2 bases at V and 7 bases at J, with 18 bases between the two ends. CDR3 length equals 15 residues. CDR3 residues: CASSLMASQGQEQYF. CDR3 sequence (DNA): TGTGCCAGCAGCTTAATGGCTAGCCAGGGGCAGGAGCAGTACTTC. The full variable domain, in which reference TRBV7-2 and TRBJ2-7 provide the parts outside the CDR3, is GAGVSQSPSNKVTEKGKDVELRCDPISGHTALYWYRQSLGQGLEFLIYFQGNSAPDKSGLPSDRFSAERTGGSVSTLTIQRTQQEDSAVYLCASSLMASQGQEQYFGPGTRLTVT.

The V gene is TRBV29-1, the J gene TRBJ2-3, with 13 bases fitting TRBD2. This CDR3 has 15 amino acids. J was trimmed by 1 base and V by 4 bases; bases with no gene match: 2. Germline V gene lookup returns CDR1 SQVTM and CDR2 ANQGSEA. The CDR3 region is CSVAGLAGRTDTQYF. In DNA, the CDR3 is TGCAGCGTTGCGGGACTAGCGGGGCGCACAGATACGCAGTATTTT.

The chain joins TRBV18 to TRBJ2-7, with D unclear. CDR1 is KGHSH, CDR2 LQKENI, per germline. V was clipped by 0 bases and J by 6 bases, with 15 bases between them. CDR3 length: 15 amino acids. In DNA form, the CDR3 reads TGTGCCAGCTCACCACCGGATAGCTCCGGCGGCGAGCAGTACTTC. Amino acids: CASSPPDSSGGEQYF. The full variable domain, with the rest looked up from reference TRBV18 and TRBJ2-7, is NAGVMQNPRHLVRRRGQEARLRCSPMKGHSHVYWYRQLPEEGLKFMVYLQKENIIDESGMPKERFSAEFPKEGPSILRIQQVVRGDSAAYFCASSPPDSSGGEQYFGPGTRLTVT.

The chain links TRBV5-1 to TRBJ2-1; D unclear. The V and J ends lost 0 bases and 9 bases respectively, with 4 bases between them. Germline V gives CDR1 SGHRS, CDR2 YFSETQ. The CDR3 sequence is 11 residues long. As DNA, the CDR3 is TGCGCCAGCAGCTTGGAGGGTGAGCAGTTCTTC. Translated, it gives CASSLEGEQFF.

The rearrangement uses TRBV29-1 and TRBJ1-2; D ambiguous. CDR1 and CDR2 (germline): SQVTM, ANQGSEA. V lost 1 base and J lost 6, with 3 bases in between. The CDR3 contains 10 residues. CDR3 sequence: CSVEADGYTF. The CDR3 nucleotides read TGCAGCGTTGAAGCGGATGGCTACACCTTC.

This chain links TRBV7-7 with TRBJ2-5; D remains unclear. Germline V gives CDR1 SSHAT, CDR2 FNYEAQ (reference sequence). This CDR3 comprises 13 residues. Trimming left V 3 bases short and J 2 bases short, with 7 bases between. CDR3 sequence: CASSFRWQETQYF. The CDR3 nucleotides are TGTGCCAGCAGCTTCAGATGGCAAGAGACCCAGTACTTC.